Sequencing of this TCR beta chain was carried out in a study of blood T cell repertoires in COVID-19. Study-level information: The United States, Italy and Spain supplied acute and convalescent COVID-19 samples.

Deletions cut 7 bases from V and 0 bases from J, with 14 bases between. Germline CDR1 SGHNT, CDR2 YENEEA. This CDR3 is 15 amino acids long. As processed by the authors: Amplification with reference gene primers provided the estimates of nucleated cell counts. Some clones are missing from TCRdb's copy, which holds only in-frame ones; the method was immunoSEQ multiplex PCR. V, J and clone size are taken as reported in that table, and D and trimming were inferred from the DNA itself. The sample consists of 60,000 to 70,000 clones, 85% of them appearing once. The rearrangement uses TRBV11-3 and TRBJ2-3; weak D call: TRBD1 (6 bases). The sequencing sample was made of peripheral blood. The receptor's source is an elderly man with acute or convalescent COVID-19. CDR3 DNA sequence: TGTGCCAGCACTAGTTACAGGGCGAGCACAGATACGCAGTATTTT. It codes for CASTSYRASTDTQYF.